This is a list of T cell receptor beta chains from one sample in a study of neoadjuvant anti-PD-1 for oral cavity cancer. Profiled with immunoSEQ multiplex PCR; TCRdb holds only in-frame clones, not every one. Here the sample spans roughly 46,000 clones, 77% being singletons. Sequencing was performed on PBMCs, taken after nivolumab (anti-PD-1) treatment. The receptors stem from a person aged 35-79 years with oral cavity squamous cell carcinoma. Each CDR3 is given with its conserved first and last residue. Fields, in order: V gene, J gene, clone size, D gene, CDR3 protein, CDR3 DNA. A D gene is named only where the DNA matches it firmly. Expanded clones are given a class, and other clones once, few, many or no size at all.

>TRBV5-1|TRBJ1-6|.|.
CASSLTYNSPLHF
TGCGCCAGCAGCCTTACCTATAATTCACCCCTCCACTTT
>TRBV7-6|TRBJ2-4|.|.
CASSLRGGSLRDIQYF
TGTGCCAGCAGCTTAAGGGGAGGCAGCCTGAGGGACATTCAGTACTTC
>TRBV6-1|TRBJ2-7|.|.
CASIGVPTYEQYF
TGTGCCAGCATAGGGGTCCCCACCTACGAGCAGTACTTC
>TRBV19|TRBJ2-3|.|.
CASSTSRGGTDTQYF
TGTGCCAGTAGTACCTCGAGGGGGGGCACAGATACGCAGTATTTT
>TRBV11-2|TRBJ1-4|.|.
CASSFWGLDEKLFF
TGTGCCAGCAGCTTCTGGGGGTTAGATGAAAAACTGTTTTTT
>TRBV7-9|TRBJ2-1|.|.
CASSLGAAYNEQFF
TGTGCCAGCAGCTTAGGCGCAGCCTACAATGAGCAGTTCTTC
>TRBV19|TRBJ2-2|.|TRBD2
CASSTSGRTTGELFF
TGTGCCAGCTCTACTAGCGGGAGGACCACCGGGGAGCTGTTTTTT
>TRBV4-2|TRBJ1-1|.|TRBD1
CASSRDRGPYEAFF
TGTGCCAGCAGCCGCGACAGGGGGCCCTATGAAGCTTTCTTT
>TRBV5-1|TRBJ2-2|.|.
CASSFGQMNTGELFF
TGCGCCAGCAGCTTTGGACAAATGAACACCGGGGAGCTGTTTTTT
>TRBV21-1|TRBJ2-7|.|.
CASSIRQGHDEQYF
TGTGCCAGCAGCATACGACAGGGTCATGACGAGCAGTACTTC
>TRBV5-6|TRBJ2-5|.|TRBD2
CASSRGLAGGGETQYF
TGTGCCAGCAGCCGCGGACTAGCGGGGGGAGGGGAGACCCAGTACTTC
>TRBV15|TRBJ1-4|.|.
CATSIERGGFSEKLFF
TGTGCCACCAGTATCGAGAGGGGGGGATTTTCGGAAAAACTGTTTTTT
>TRBV18|TRBJ2-1|.|TRBD1
CASSLRQGSRNEQFF
TGTGCCAGCTCGCTCAGACAGGGGTCCCGCAATGAGCAGTTCTTC
>TRBV5-5|TRBJ2-1|.|.
CASSTESSYNEQFF
TGTGCCAGCAGCACAGAGAGCTCCTACAATGAGCAGTTCTTC
>TRBV19|TRBJ1-1|.|.
CASSIAGPMNTEAFF
TGTGCCAGTAGTATTGCGGGACCCATGAACACTGAAGCTTTCTTT
>TRBV5-1|TRBJ1-2|.|TRBD1
CASSLEGAQGYGYTF
TGCGCCAGCAGCTTGGAGGGGGCTCAGGGCTATGGCTACACCTTC
>TRBV5-8|TRBJ2-7|few|TRBD1
CASSFGQGVYEQYF
TGTGCCAGCAGCTTCGGACAGGGGGTTTACGAGCAGTACTTC
>TRBV6-5|TRBJ2-1|.|TRBD2
CASTWREGPNEQFF
TGTGCCAGCACGTGGCGGGAGGGCCCCAATGAGCAGTTCTTC
>TRBV19|TRBJ1-2|.|.
CASSFDSLANYGYTF
TGTGCCAGTAGTTTCGACAGCTTGGCTAACTATGGCTACACCTTC
>TRBV10-1|TRBJ1-6|.|.
CASSASYNSPLHF
TGCGCCAGCAGTGCCTCCTATAATTCACCCCTCCACTTT
>TRBV6-5|TRBJ2-1|once|.
CASSYSLREGEQFF
TGTGCCAGCAGTTACTCACTCAGGGAAGGAGAGCAGTTCTTC
>TRBV4-1|TRBJ2-1|.|TRBD1
CASSQTPSWGTGVRNEQFF
TGCGCCAGCAGCCAAACCCCCTCTTGGGGGACAGGGGTTCGTAATGAGCAGTTCTTC
>TRBV29-1|TRBJ1-4|once|.
CSVDPGSGEKLFF
TGCAGCGTTGACCCCGGGTCCGGGGAAAAACTGTTTTTT
>TRBV11-2|TRBJ2-7|.|.
CASQVLSSYEQYF
TGTGCCAGCCAGGTTCTGAGCTCCTACGAGCAGTACTTC
>TRBV6-5|TRBJ1-6|.|.
CASSKDTDYSPLHF
TGTGCCAGCAGTAAGGACACGGATTATTCACCCCTCCACTTT
>TRBV30|TRBJ2-5|.|.
CAWSKREKETQYF
TGTGCCTGGAGTAAGAGGGAGAAAGAGACCCAGTACTTC
>TRBV5-1|TRBJ2-7|.|.
CASSPGFREQYF
TGCGCCAGCAGCCCGGGGTTTAGGGAGCAGTACTTC